This entry is about one T cell receptor (beta chain). This sample is part of a study of Ad26.COV2.S vaccination and SARS-CoV-2 variants. As to treatment: about 20 received Ad26.COV2.S at low or high dose, single or two shots; five or six received placebo; per-sample allocation not given. Samples analyzed were those drawn on day 63 after the first vaccine or placebo injection. Profiling relied on immunoSEQ multiplex PCR, and the TCRdb table lists in-frame clones only, not all of them. The sample has roughly 320,000 clones, over 75% seen once; the top ten hold approximately 3.6%. This CDR3 comprises 15 residues. The V end was cut by 3 bases, the J end by 0 bases, with 11 bases between. The germline gives CDR1 ENHRY, CDR2 SYGVKD.

The input for sequencing was peripheral blood, taken in a trial of Ad26.COV2.S vaccine versus placebo. The gene calls are TRBV10-3 and TRBJ1-1, with D unclear. The TCR originated in a person aged 18-60 years who received the Ad26.COV2.S COVID-19 vaccine or a placebo. The CDR3 sequence is CAISDKGGLNTEAFF. DNA for the CDR3: TGTGCCATCAGTGACAAGGGCGGACTGAACACTGAAGCTTTCTTT.